A selection of T cell receptor beta chains follows, all from one sample in a study of shared clonotypes between healthy human individuals. Data came from immunoSEQ multiplex PCR; TCRdb stores just in-frame clones and leaves some out. The table records approximately 530,000 clones, about 96% of them present only once. Sequences were obtained from naive CD4+ T cells sorted from blood. The origin of the receptors is a woman in her 30s in good health. CDR3s leave out the opening cysteine and the closing phenylalanine or tryptophan. Fields, in order: J gene, V gene, CDR3 protein.

TRBJ1-5 TRBV27 AATLHPRGLSNQPQH
TRBJ1-4 TRBV29-1 SVALGTGGEKLF
TRBJ1-2 TRBV7-2 ASSLIEGPGNYGYT
TRBJ2-2 TRBV5-4 ASSPTVDRVATGELF
TRBJ2-4 TRBV15 ATSSRGSPTVQAKNIQY
TRBJ1-5 TRBV16 ASSPGSGQPQH
TRBJ2-7 TRBV30 AWSETYEQY
TRBJ1-1 TRBV2 ASRGAIHTEAF
TRBJ1-6 TRBV4-1 ASSQDTSKNSPLH
TRBJ1-3 TRBV18 ASSPGTSGNTIY
TRBJ2-7 TRBV7-9 ASSLLLAGVSEQY
TRBJ2-4 TRBV11-3 ASSEGQGGYNIQY
TRBJ2-7 TRBV28 ARAEDYEQY
TRBJ1-1 TRBV9 ASSVDRGNTEAF
TRBJ1-5 TRBV28 AIRTGRTYQPQH
TRBJ2-1 TRBV5-1 ASKRDATYNEQF
TRBJ1-1 TRBV27 ASSLRGRGTEAF
TRBJ1-5 TRBV5-1 ASSIQGGSNQPQH
TRBJ2-1 TRBV29-1 SVVAQGYNEQF
TRBJ2-7 TRBV4-1 ASSQGRDLSYEQY
TRBJ2-3 TRBV6-5 ASRKTGADTQY
TRBJ2-5 TRBV20-1 SVSFLETQY
TRBJ2-5 TRBV11-2 ASSKAASPETQY
TRBJ1-1 TRBV5-4 ASSLDFATVNTEAF
TRBJ1-2 TRBV28 ASSSLPRGGYT
TRBJ2-1 TRBV25-1 ASSEHRRIEQF
TRBJ2-7 TRBV10-2 ASSGTSGRSSYEQY
TRBJ2-7 TRBV19 ASSNTGTSYEQY
TRBJ2-7 TRBV5-1 ASSWGGRPYEQY
TRBJ1-3 TRBV7-9 ASSPRGSTSGNTIY
TRBJ2-1 TRBV5-1 ASSSEGFEQF
TRBJ2-5 TRBV5-5 ASSLRGETQY
TRBJ1-6 TRBV28 ASSFPEYNSPLH
TRBJ1-1 TRBV10-3 AIGGVGGGEAF
TRBJ2-1 TRBV20-1 SASYGAQF
TRBJ1-5 TRBV5-1 ASSSQRNQPQH
TRBJ1-5 TRBV28 ATQEGARTRGQPQH
TRBJ2-1 TRBV5-1 ASSLLAGGLYNEQF
TRBJ1-5 TRBV19 ASSINRDQPQH
TRBJ2-7 TRBV18 ASSPLPGEQY
TRBJ1-2 TRBV28 ASRPDRSSYGYT
TRBJ2-5 TRBV19 ASSIGQGIWETQY
TRBJ2-7 TRBV7-6 ASSPRLAGGIFYEQY
TRBJ1-5 TRBV19 ASSTLGQMYSNQPQH
TRBJ2-1 TRBV6-6 ASSPGTSGNNEQF
TRBJ2-3 TRBV6-1 ASSEAWVVLDTQY
TRBJ1-2 TRBV4-1 ASSPRQGLSNTYGYT
TRBJ2-3 TRBV27 ASSTGTNTDTQY
TRBJ2-1 TRBV28 ASSLSSGSSYNEQF
TRBJ2-7 TRBV5-4 ASSLVLAGGFAYEQY
TRBJ2-1 TRBV12-5 ASGLTSGYYNEQF
- TRBV6-4 ASSYSLAGGLSYEQY
TRBJ2-7 TRBV9 ASSVGDGGTYEQY
TRBJ2-7 TRBV27 ASSMRGLGSYEQY
TRBJ1-3 TRBV28 ASSSPGGRSGNTIY
TRBJ2-2 TRBV11-2 ASSSSGSTAGELF
TRBJ2-5 TRBV6-6 ASSYGGPQETQY
TRBJ1-2 TRBV7-9 ASSLAGVKSGYT
TRBJ1-1 TRBV25-1 ASSESDRGWMNTEAF